The text below deals with one TCR beta chain. As yet, its antigen is unknown. The data originate from a study of identical twins. Study findings and constraints: The study found weaker excess twin sharing in beta out-of-frame sequences. Cord blood beta clonotypes present at high abundance carried fewer insertions; no such pattern appeared in memory repertoires.

V lost 5 bases to trimming and J lost 5 bases, with 21 bases between them. CDR3 length equals 16 residues. In germline, CDR1 is MNHNS, CDR2 SASEGT. Each CDR3 protein gets one entry after TCRdb re-called the 5' RACE reads with MiXCR. The sample consists of approximately 410,000 distinct CDR3 sequences, 15% to 20% of them appearing once. Sequencing was carried out using naive T cells sorted from blood. The TCR comes from a man in his fifties or sixties in good health. V gene TRBV6-1 combines with J gene TRBJ2-5, with D possibly called TRBD1 or TRBD2 (5 bases each). The CDR3 spells CASSPWISGPQETQYF. CDR3 nucleotides: TGTGCCAGCAGTCCGTGGATTTCGGGACCCCAGGAGACCCAGTACTTC.